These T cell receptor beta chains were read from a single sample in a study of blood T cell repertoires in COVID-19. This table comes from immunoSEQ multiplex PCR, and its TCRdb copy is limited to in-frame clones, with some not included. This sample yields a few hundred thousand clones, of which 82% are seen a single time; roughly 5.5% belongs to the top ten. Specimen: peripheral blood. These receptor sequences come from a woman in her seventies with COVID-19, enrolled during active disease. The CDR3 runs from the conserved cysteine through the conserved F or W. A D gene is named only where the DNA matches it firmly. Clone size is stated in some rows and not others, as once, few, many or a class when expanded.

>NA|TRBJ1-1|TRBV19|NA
CASSLQGDTEAFF
TGTGCCAGTAGTTTACAGGGAGATACTGAAGCTTTCTTT
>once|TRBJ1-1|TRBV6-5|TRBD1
CASRPDRVNTEAFF
TGTGCCAGCAGGCCGGACAGGGTGAACACTGAAGCTTTCTTT
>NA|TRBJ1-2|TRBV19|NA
CASSIQQTSYTF
TGTGCCAGTAGTATCCAACAGACCTCCTACACCTTC
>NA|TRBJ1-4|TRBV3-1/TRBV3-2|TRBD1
CASSQELFVSGTGDESEKLFF
TGTGCCAGCAGCCAAGAACTTTTCGTCTCAGGGACAGGGGATGAGAGTGAAAAACTGTTTTTT
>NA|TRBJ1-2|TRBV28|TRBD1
CASSLPFGQGLGYGYTF
TGTGCCAGCAGTTTACCGTTTGGACAGGGTCTGGGGTATGGCTACACCTTC
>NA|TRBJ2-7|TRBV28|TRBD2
CASSPHTSGSYEQYF
TGTGCCAGCAGCCCCCATACTAGCGGGAGTTACGAGCAGTACTTC
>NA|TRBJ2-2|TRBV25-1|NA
CASSARSNTGELFF
TGTGCCAGCAGTGCCAGATCGAACACCGGGGAGCTGTTTTTT
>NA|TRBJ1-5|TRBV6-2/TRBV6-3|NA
CASSYIPISGNQPQHF
TGTGCCAGCAGTTATATTCCGATTTCAGGGAATCAGCCCCAGCATTTT
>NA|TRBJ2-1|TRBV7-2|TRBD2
CASSYSGNNEQFF
TGTGCCAGCAGCTATAGCGGGAACAATGAGCAGTTCTTC
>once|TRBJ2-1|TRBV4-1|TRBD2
CASSQDPAGGYNEQFF
TGCGCCAGCAGCCAAGATCCGGCGGGAGGTTACAATGAGCAGTTCTTC
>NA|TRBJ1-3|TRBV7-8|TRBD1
CASSFPHRRQGPGNTIYF
TGTGCCAGCAGCTTCCCCCACCGTAGACAGGGGCCGGGAAACACCATATATTTT